Here is one T cell receptor (beta chain) with its context. The antigen is unknown. These data come from a study of shared clonotypes between healthy human individuals. Study-wide findings and caveats: Clonotype sharing levels among donors were expected to vary with sequencing depth. Researchers found naive subsets generally carried larger estimated richness than memory subsets.

Germline V CDR1 and CDR2: SGHRS, YFSETQ. After removal of 4 bases from V and 3 bases from J, the junction contained 8 bases not matched to a gene. There are 16 residues in the CDR3. The genomic DNA of each subset was split evenly across several immunoSEQ plates. Assay: immunoSEQ multiplex PCR; the TCRdb copy retains only in-frame clones and omits some. The table has over a million clones, around 78% seen once; the top ten hold around 0.61%. Sequenced sample: memory CD4+ T cells from PBMCs. Subset in this sample: CD45RA-negative fraction. The rearrangement joins TRBV5-1 to TRBJ1-3; 9 positions match TRBD1. The clonotype comes from a man aged 18 to 29 in good health. Some clones in this sample may be carry-over from other donors' samples. The CDR3 reads CASSIAGTGFGNTIYF. In DNA form, the CDR3 reads TGCGCCAGCAGCATAGCCGGGACAGGGTTTGGAAACACCATATATTTT.